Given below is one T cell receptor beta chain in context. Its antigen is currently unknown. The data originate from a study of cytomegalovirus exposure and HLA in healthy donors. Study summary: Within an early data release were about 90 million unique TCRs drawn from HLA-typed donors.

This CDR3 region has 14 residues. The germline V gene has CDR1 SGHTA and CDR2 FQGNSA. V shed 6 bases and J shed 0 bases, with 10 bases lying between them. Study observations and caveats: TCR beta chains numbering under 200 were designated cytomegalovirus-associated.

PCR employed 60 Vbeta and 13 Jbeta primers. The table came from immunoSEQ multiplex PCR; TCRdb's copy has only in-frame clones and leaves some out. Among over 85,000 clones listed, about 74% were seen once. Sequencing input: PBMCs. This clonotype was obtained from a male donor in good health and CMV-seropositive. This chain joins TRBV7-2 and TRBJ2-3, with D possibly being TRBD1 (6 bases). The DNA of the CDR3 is TGTGCCAGCAGGGGGGCGATCAGCACAGATACGCAGTATTTT. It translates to CASRGAISTDTQYF. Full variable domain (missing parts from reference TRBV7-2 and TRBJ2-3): GAGVSQSPSNKVTEKGKDVELRCDPISGHTALYWYRQSLGQGLEFLIYFQGNSAPDKSGLPSDRFSAERTGGSVSTLTIQRTQQEDSAVYLCASRGAISTDTQYFGPGTRLTVL.